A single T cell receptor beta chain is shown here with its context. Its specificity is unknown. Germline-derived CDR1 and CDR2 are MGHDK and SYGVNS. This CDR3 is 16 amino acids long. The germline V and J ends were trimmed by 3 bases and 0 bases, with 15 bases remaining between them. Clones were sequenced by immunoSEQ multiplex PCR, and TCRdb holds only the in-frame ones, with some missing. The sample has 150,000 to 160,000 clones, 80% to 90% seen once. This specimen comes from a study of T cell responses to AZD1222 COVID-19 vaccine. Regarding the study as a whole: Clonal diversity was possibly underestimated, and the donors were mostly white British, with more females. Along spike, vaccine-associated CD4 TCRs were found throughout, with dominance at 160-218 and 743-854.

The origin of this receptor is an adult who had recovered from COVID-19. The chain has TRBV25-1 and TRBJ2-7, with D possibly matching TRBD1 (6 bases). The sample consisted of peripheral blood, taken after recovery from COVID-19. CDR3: CASSDRQVNSSYEQYF. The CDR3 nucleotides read TGTGCCAGCAGTGATCGACAGGTAAACAGCTCCTACGAGCAGTACTTC.